The T cell receptor beta chain described here comes from a study of breast tumors, draining lymph nodes, adjacent tissues. MiXCR, run by TCRdb on the multiplex PCR reads, gives a single entry per CDR3 protein. The table records 200,000 or so distinct CDR3 sequences, approximately 33% of them present only once. This clonotype was detected ten times or more. Its cognate antigen is unknown. This CDR3 contains 10 residues. Looked up from germline, CDR1 is KGHSH and CDR2 is LQKENI. V was trimmed by 5 bases and J by 11 bases, leaving 9 bases between them. Breast cancer patients provided tissue from their axillary draining lymph nodes. Study-level results: The lymph node origin of tumor T cells was framed as consistent with a hypothesis, not demonstrated. Tumor repertoires ranked between lymph nodes and nontumor tissue in diversity, with V and J gene preferences. Data fit most tumor T cells coming from lymph node, expanding in tumor. Compared with basal-like, luminal-like tumors shared significantly more repertoire with nontumor tissue.

This TCR derives from a female donor with breast cancer. Some clones in this sample may be carry-over from other donors' samples. Sequencing was carried out using axillary lymph node tissue. The genes are TRBV18 and TRBJ2-5; D is uncertain. This CDR3 reads CASSDTAQYF. CDR3 DNA: TGTGCCAGCTCAGACACGGCACAGTACTTC.